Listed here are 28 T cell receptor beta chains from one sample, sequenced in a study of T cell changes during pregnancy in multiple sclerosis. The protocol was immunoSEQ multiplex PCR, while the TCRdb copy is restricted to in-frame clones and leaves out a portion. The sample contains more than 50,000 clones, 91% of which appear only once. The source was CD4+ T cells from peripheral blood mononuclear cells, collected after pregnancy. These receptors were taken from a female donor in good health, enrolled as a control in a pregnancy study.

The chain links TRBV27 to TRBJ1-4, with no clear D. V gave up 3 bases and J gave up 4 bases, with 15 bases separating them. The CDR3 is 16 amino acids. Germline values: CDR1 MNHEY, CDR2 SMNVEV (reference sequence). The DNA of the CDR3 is TGTGCCAGCAGTTTCGAGTTTCTCGGTTATAATGAAAAACTGTTTTTT. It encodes CASSFEFLGYNEKLFF.

The CDR3 loop is CASSQSQGLYEQYF. CDR3 coding DNA: TGCGCCAGCAGCCAGTCACAGGGTTTATACGAGCAGTACTTC. V and J are TRBV5-1 and TRBJ2-7; D is possibly TRBD1 (6 bases). V was cut by 4 bases and J by 4 bases, with 15 bases left in between. The CDR3 consists of 14 residues. CDR1 is SGHRS, CDR2 YFSETQ, per germline.

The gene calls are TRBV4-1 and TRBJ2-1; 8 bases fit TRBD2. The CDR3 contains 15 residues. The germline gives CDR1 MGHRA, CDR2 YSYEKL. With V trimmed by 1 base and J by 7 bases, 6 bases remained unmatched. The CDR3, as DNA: TGCGCCAGCAGCCAAGTCAGCGGGGGAATAAATGAGCAGTTCTTC. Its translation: CASSQVSGGINEQFF.

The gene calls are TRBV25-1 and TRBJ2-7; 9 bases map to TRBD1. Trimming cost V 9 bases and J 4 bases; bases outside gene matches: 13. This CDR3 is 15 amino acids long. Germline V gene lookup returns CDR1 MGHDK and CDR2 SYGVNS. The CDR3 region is CASQTGTGLFYEQYF. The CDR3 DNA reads TGTGCCAGTCAGACTGGGACAGGGTTATTTTACGAGCAGTACTTC.

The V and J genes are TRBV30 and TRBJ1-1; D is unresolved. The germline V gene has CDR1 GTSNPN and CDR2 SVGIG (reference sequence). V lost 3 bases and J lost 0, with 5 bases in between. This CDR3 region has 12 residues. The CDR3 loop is CAWSELNTEAFF. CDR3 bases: TGTGCCTGGAGCGAGTTGAACACTGAAGCTTTCTTT.

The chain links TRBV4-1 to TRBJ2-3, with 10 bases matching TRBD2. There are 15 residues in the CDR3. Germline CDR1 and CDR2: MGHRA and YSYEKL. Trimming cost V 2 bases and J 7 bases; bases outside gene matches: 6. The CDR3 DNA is TGCGCCAGCAGCCAACTAGCGGGGGCTTTGAATACGCAGTATTTT. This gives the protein CASSQLAGALNTQYF.

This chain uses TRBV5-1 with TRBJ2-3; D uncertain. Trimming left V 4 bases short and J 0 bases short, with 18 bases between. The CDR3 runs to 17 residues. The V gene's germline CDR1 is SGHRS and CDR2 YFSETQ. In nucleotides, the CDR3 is TGCGCCAGCAGCCCCGGCGTACAGCCATCTAGCACAGATACGCAGTATTTT. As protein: CASSPGVQPSSTDTQYF.

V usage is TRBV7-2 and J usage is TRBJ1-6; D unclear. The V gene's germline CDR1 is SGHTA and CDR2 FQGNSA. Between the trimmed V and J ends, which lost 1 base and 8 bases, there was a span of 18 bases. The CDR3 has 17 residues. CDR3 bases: TGTGCCAGCAGCTTAGTAGCGCGGCCTGCTTGGGATTCACCCCTCCACTTT. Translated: CASSLVARPAWDSPLHF.

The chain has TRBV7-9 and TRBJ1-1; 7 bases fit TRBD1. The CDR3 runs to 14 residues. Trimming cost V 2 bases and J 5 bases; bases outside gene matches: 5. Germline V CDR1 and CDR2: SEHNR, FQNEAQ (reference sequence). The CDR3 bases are TGTGCCAGCAGCTTACACAGGGGCGGTACTGAAGCTTTCTTT. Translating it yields CASSLHRGGTEAFF.

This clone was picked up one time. The CDR3 spells CASSSPARGYTF. The DNA of the CDR3 is TGTGCCAGCAGCTCCCCAGCTAGAGGCTACACCTTC. The chain employs TRBV7-6 and TRBJ1-2, with D unclear. Germline V gene sequence: CDR1 SGHVS, CDR2 FNYEAQ. The CDR3 length is 12 residues. V lost 4 bases, J lost 8 bases, and 11 bases lay in between.

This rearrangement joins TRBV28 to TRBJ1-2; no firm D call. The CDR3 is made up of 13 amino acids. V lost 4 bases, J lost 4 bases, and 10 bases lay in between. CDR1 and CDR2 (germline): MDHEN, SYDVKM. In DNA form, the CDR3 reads TGTGCCAGCAGTTCTACCCAAGCCTATGGCTACACCTTC. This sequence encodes CASSSTQAYGYTF.

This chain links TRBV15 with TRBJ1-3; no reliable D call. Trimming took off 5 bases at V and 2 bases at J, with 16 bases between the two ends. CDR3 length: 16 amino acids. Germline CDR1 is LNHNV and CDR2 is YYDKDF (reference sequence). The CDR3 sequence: CATSARVTRAGNTIYF. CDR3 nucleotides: TGTGCCACCAGCGCCCGGGTCACTAGAGCTGGAAACACCATATATTTT.

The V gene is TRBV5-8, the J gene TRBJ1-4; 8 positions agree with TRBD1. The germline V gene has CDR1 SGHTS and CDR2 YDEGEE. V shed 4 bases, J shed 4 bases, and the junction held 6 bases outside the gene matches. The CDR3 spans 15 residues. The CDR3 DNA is TGTGCCAGCAGCCGCAGGGGGCAGAATAATGAAAAACTGTTTTTT. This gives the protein CASSRRGQNNEKLFF.

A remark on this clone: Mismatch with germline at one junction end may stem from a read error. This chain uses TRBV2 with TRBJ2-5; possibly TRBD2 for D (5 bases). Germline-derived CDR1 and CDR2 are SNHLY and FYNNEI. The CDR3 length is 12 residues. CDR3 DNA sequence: TGTGCCAGCAGTGAAGAGGTCGGACGCGGGCACTTC. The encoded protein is CASSEEVGRGHF.

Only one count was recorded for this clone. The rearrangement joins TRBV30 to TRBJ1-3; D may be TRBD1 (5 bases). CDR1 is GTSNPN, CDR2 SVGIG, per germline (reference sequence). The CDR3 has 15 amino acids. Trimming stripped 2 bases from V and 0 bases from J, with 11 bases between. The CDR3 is CAWSLDRASGNTIYF. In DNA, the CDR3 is TGTGCCTGGAGTTTAGACAGAGCCTCTGGAAACACCATATATTTT.

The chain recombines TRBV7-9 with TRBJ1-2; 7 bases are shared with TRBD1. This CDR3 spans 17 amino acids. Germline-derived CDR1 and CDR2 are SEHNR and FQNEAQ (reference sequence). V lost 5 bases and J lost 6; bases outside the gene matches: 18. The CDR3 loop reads CASSPTNTGDVPHGYTF. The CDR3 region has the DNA TGTGCCAGCAGCCCAACAAATACAGGGGACGTCCCCCATGGCTACACCTTC. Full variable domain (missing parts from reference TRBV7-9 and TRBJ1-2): DTGVSQNPRHKITKRGQNVTFRCDPISEHNRLYWYRQTLGQGPEFLTYFQNEAQLEKSRLLSDRFSAERPKGSFSTLEIQRTEQGDSAMYLCASSPTNTGDVPHGYTFGSGTRLTVV.

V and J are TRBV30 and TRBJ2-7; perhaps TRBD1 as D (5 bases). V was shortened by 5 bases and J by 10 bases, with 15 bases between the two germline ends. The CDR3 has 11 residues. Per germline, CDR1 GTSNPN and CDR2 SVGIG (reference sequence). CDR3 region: CAWATGTGQYF. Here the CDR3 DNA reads TGTGCCTGGGCCACAGGTACGGGCCAGTACTTC. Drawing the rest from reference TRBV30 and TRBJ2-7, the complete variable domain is SQTIHQWPATLVQPVGSPLSLECTVEGTSNPNLYWYRQAAGRGLQLLFYSVGIGQISSEVPQNLSASRPQDRQFILSSKKLLLSDSGFYLCAWATGTGQYFGPGTRLTVT.

CDR3 DNA sequence: TGTGCCACCTGGACAGGGGCACACTCTGGAAACACCATATATTTT. Its protein product is CATWTGAHSGNTIYF. The V call is TRBV10-3, the J call TRBJ1-3, with TRBD1 identical over 9 bases. CDR1 and CDR2 from the germline V gene are ENHRY and SYGVKD. Losses at the gene ends were 10 bases for V and 0 bases for J; bases not matched to a gene: 7. This CDR3 is built from 15 residues.

The DNA for the CDR3 is TGTGCCAGCAGCTTTAGGCAGGGTTCCTACGAGCAGTACTTC. Protein: CASSFRQGSYEQYF. This chain connects TRBV13 to TRBJ2-7, with D perhaps TRBD1 (5 bases). V gave up 3 bases and J gave up 1 base, with 10 bases separating them. Looked up from germline, CDR1 is PRHDT and CDR2 is FYEKMQ (reference sequence). CDR3 length equals 14 residues.

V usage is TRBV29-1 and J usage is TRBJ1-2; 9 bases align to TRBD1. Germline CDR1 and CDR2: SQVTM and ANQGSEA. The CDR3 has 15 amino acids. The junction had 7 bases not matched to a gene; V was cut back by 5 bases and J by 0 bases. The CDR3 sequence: CSVKQGAIANYGYTF. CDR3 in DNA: TGCAGCGTTAAACAGGGGGCGATAGCTAACTATGGCTACACCTTC. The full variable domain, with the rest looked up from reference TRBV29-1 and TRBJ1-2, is SAVISQKPSRDICQRGTSLTIQCQVDSQVTMMFWYRQQPGQSLTLIATANQGSEATYESGFVIDKFPISRPNLTFSTLTVSNMSPEDSSIYLCSVKQGAIANYGYTFGSGTRLTVV.

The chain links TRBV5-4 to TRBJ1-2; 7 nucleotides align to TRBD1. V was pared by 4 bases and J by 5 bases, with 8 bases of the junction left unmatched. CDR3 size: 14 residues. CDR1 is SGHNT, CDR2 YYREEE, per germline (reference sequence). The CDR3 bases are TGTGCCAGCAGCACGGAGGGGGCTAGGTATGGCTACACCTTC. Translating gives CASSTEGARYGYTF.

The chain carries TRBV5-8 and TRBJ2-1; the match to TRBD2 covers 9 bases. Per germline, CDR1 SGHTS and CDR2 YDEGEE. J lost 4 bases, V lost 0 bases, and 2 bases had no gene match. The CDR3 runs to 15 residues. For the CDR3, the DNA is TGTGCCAGCAGCTTGGGTAGCGGGAGTTACAATGAGCAGTTCTTC. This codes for CASSLGSGSYNEQFF. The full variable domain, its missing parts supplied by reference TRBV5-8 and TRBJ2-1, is EAGVTQSPTHLIKTRGQQATLRCSPISGHTSVYWYQQALGLGLQFLLWYDEGEERNRGNFPPRFSGRQFPNYSSELNVNALELEDSALYLCASSLGSGSYNEQFFGPGTRLTVL.

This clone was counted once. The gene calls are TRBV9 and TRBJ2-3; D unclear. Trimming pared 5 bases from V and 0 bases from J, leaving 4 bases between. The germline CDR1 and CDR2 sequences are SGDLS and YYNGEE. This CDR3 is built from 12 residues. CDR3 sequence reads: CASRASTDTQYF. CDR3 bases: TGTGCCAGCAGAGCTAGCACAGATACGCAGTATTTT.

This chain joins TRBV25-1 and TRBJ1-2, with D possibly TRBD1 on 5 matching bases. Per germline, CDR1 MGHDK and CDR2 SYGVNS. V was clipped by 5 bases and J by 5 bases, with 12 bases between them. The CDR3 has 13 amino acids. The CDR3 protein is CASSPWGKYGYTF. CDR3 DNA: TGTGCCAGCAGTCCCTGGGGCAAATATGGCTACACCTTC.

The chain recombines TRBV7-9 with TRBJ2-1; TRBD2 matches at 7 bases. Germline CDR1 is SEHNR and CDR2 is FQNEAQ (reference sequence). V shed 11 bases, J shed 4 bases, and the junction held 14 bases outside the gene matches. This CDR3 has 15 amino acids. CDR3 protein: CAGGLGRVLYNEQFF. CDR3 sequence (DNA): TGTGCCGGGGGATTGGGGAGGGTGCTATACAATGAGCAGTTCTTC.

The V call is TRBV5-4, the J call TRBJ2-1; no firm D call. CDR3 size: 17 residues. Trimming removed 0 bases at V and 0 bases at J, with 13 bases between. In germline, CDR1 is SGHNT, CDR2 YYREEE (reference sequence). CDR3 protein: CASSLANQRSSYNEQFF. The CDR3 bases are TGTGCCAGCAGCTTGGCTAACCAGCGTAGCTCCTACAATGAGCAGTTCTTC.

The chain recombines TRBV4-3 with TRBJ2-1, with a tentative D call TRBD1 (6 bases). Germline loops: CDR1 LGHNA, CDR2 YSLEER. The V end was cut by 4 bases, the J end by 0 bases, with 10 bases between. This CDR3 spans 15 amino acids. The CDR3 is CASSRTEDSYNEQFF. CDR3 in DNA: TGCGCCAGCAGCCGGACAGAAGACTCCTACAATGAGCAGTTCTTC.

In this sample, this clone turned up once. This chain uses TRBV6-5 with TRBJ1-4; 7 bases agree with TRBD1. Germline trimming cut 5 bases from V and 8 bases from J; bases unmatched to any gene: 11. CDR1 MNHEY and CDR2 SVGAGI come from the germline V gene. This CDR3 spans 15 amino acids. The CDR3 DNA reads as TGTGCCAGCAGTGACTTACAGGGGATTGAAGAAAAACTGTTTTTT. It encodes CASSDLQGIEEKLFF.